One sample yielded the 21 T cell receptor beta chains listed below, sequenced in a study of T cell repertoires in cytomegalovirus infection. These TCRs are of unknown antigen specificity. TCRdb recomputed calls from the reads with MiXCR, one row per CDR3 protein. The table lists about 920,000 distinct CDR3 sequences, approximately 30% of them singletons. Sequencing was performed on cultured CD8+ T cells from PBMCs, taken from culture after CMV antigen stimulation. The receptors come from a human donor in good health (CMV status not recorded). Some clones in this sample may be carry-over from other donors' samples.

The V and J genes are TRBV6-1 and TRBJ1-4, with D perhaps TRBD1 (5 bases). V was cut by 3 bases and J by 4 bases, with 21 bases left in between. CDR1 is MNHNS, CDR2 SASEGT, per germline. The CDR3 is 18 residues long. CDR3 DNA: TGTGCCAGCAGTGACACCCGGGACGGAGGAATTTTTAATGAAAAACTGTTTTTT. Translating gives CASSDTRDGGIFNEKLFF.

V is TRBV23-1 and J is TRBJ2-2, with D possibly called TRBD1 or TRBD2 (5 bases each). TRBV23-1 is treated as an ORF (open reading frame) with a function not yet certain. Trimming removed 0 bases from V and 2 bases from J, with 16 bases in between. The length of the CDR3 is 18 residues. DNA for the CDR3: TGCGCCAGCAGTCAATCGAGTCAGGGAGTGGTCAACACCGGGGAGCTGTTTTTT. Amino acid sequence: CASSQSSQGVVNTGELFF.

This clonotype was observed once. The CDR3 sequence is CASSYSRGFAGANVLTF. The DNA of the CDR3 is TGTGCCAGCAGTTACTCAAGGGGGTTTGCTGGGGCCAACGTCCTGACTTTC. The chain carries TRBV6-5 and TRBJ2-6, with D possibly matching TRBD1 (6 bases). V lost 0 bases, J lost 2 bases, and 11 bases lay in between. Germline CDR1 MNHEY, CDR2 SVGAGI. The CDR3 extends over 17 amino acids.

The sample holds a few counts of this clonotype. The rearrangement links TRBV6-2 or TRBV6-3 to TRBJ2-1; 10 nucleotides align to TRBD2. Germline values: CDR1 MNHEY, CDR2 SVGEGT. J lost 8 bases, V lost 2 bases, and 6 bases had no gene match. This CDR3 comprises 15 residues. The CDR3 nucleotides read TGTGCCAGCAGTTACGCCGCTAGCGGGGGCGATGAGCAGTTCTTC. Translation: CASSYAASGGDEQFF.

There are many counts of this clonotype. CDR3 DNA: TGTGCCAGCAGCCCATGGGACAGTTCTCTAGATACGCAGTATTTT. This codes for CASSPWDSSLDTQYF. V gene TRBV7-2 combines with J gene TRBJ2-3; TRBD1 agrees at 7 bases. The CDR3 runs 15 residues. Looked up from germline, CDR1 is SGHTA and CDR2 is FQGNSA. Germline trimming cut 5 bases from V and 5 bases from J; bases unmatched to any gene: 10.

This clonotype appeared a single time. The chain recombines TRBV10-3 with TRBJ2-1, with 14 bases matching TRBD2. Per germline, CDR1 ENHRY and CDR2 SYGVKD. The ends lost 4 bases at V and 4 bases at J; junction bases unmatched: 12. The CDR3 length is 19 residues. The CDR3 sequence is CAISGSPGTSGGQYNEQFF. CDR3 sequence (DNA): TGTGCCATCAGTGGTTCCCCCGGGACTAGCGGGGGCCAATACAATGAGCAGTTCTTC.

This rearrangement joins TRBV19 to TRBJ2-2; the D is unclear. The CDR3 runs to 12 residues. Looked up from germline, CDR1 is LNHDA and CDR2 is SQIVND (reference sequence). V was pared by 7 bases and J by 5 bases, with 8 bases between. Here the CDR3 reads CASKIGTGELFF. DNA of the CDR3: TGTGCCAGTAAAATTGGGACCGGGGAGCTGTTTTTT.

Concerning this clonotype: At one of its ends the junction is not consistent with the germline gene, which may arise from a read error. The J gene is TRBJ2-5, the V gene TRBV7-2; 11 bases are a match to TRBD1. The CDR3 totals 14 residues. Germline V gene lookup returns CDR1 SGHTA and CDR2 FQGNSA. CDR3 in DNA: TGTGCCAGCAGCTGGACAGGGGGCACAGAGAACCAGTACTTC. It is translated as CASSWTGGTENQYF.

J is TRBJ1-2 and V is TRBV20-1; D remains unclear. This CDR3 spans 14 amino acids. CDR1 is DFQATT and CDR2 is SNEGSKA in the germline V gene (reference sequence). V was cut by 0 bases and J by 4 bases, with 12 bases left in between. Written as DNA, the CDR3 is TGCAGTGCTAGAGATCTACAGCCTCCCTATGGCTACACCTTC. Translated: CSARDLQPPYGYTF.

The V call is TRBV11-3, the J call TRBJ1-6; D is unclear. V was trimmed by 1 base and J by 7 bases, leaving 5 bases between them. CDR3 length: 13 amino acids. Germline V CDR1 and CDR2: SGHNT, YENEEA. CDR3: CASSLGSNSPLHF. The CDR3 coding sequence is TGTGCCAGCAGCTTAGGGTCCAATTCACCCCTCCACTTT.

The genes are TRBV12-3 or TRBV12-4 and TRBJ1-5, with TRBD1 matching over 7 bases. CDR3 length equals 14 residues. V dropped 6 bases and J dropped 4; count of bases not matched to a gene: 6. DNA of the CDR3: TGTGCCAGCAGCCAGGGGACAGTTAATCAGCCCCAGCATTTT. Amino acid sequence: CASSQGTVNQPQHF.

The chain employs TRBV6-2 or TRBV6-3 and TRBJ2-7; D is possibly TRBD2 (7 bases). The germline V gene has CDR1 MNHEY and CDR2 SVGEGT. The CDR3 contains 14 residues. Trimming left V 2 bases short and J 6 bases short, with 14 bases between. The chain's CDR3 is CASSYRGGNSEQYV. CDR3 nucleotide sequence: TGTGCCAGCAGTTACAGGGGGGGCAACAGCGAGCAGTACGTC.

This clonotype was detected a few times. The chain joins TRBV6-5 to TRBJ1-1; TRBD1 might be the D (6 bases). CDR1 is MNHEY, CDR2 SVGAGI, per germline. This CDR3 contains 16 residues. V was pared by 7 bases and J by 6 bases, with 24 bases between. The CDR3 here is CASIDPGESRTPEAFF. CDR3 coding DNA: TGTGCCAGCATCGACCCAGGGGAATCACGGACCCCTGAAGCTTTCTTT.

This clonotype was seen only a few times. The chain couples TRBV19 to TRBJ2-3; a weak D match, TRBD1 (6 bases). The CDR3 extends over 14 amino acids. The germline V gene encodes CDR1 LNHDA and CDR2 SQIVND (reference sequence). Trimming left V 6 bases short and J 4 bases short, with 14 bases between. The CDR3 loop is CASSPGQNPDTQYF. The CDR3 nucleotides are TGTGCCAGTAGCCCGGGACAAAACCCAGATACGCAGTATTTT.

The rearrangement uses TRBV4-1 and TRBJ2-1; D is possibly TRBD1 (6 bases). Trimming stripped 0 bases from V and 6 bases from J, with 18 bases between. In germline, CDR1 is MGHRA, CDR2 YSYEKL. CDR3 length equals 17 residues. Here the CDR3 DNA reads TGCGCCAGCAGCCAAGATAAGGAGACAGGCACAATCAATGAGCAGTTCTTC. Amino acids: CASSQDKETGTINEQFF.

The V gene is TRBV28, the J gene TRBJ1-5; D gene ambiguous. Per the germline V gene, CDR1 is MDHEN and CDR2 is SYDVKM. The length of the CDR3 is 15 residues. Trimming removed 6 bases from V and 3 bases from J, with 15 bases in between. The CDR3 nucleotides read TGTGCCAGCAGCCTAGAGGACGGATTCAATCAGCCCCAGCATTTT. Its translation: CASSLEDGFNQPQHF.

This clonotype was counted only a few times. The V gene is TRBV5-1, the J gene TRBJ2-3, with TRBD2 matching over 9 bases. The CDR3 consists of 16 residues. Losses at the gene ends were 4 bases for V and 6 bases for J; bases not matched to a gene: 12. Germline V gives CDR1 SGHRS, CDR2 YFSETQ. The CDR3 sequence is CASSPIRRGGRDTQYF. The CDR3 bases are TGCGCCAGCAGCCCGATCCGGCGGGGGGGCCGGGATACGCAGTATTTT.

In its sample, this clonotype was seen a few times. CDR3 in amino acids: CASSYLPGEEETDTQYF. The CDR3 DNA is TGTGCCAGCAGCTATCTTCCGGGTGAGGAGGAGACAGATACGCAGTATTTT. V is TRBV5-5 and J is TRBJ2-3, with D tentatively TRBD2 (5 bases). Germline V gene lookup returns CDR1 SGHKS and CDR2 YYEKEE (reference sequence). This CDR3 has 17 residues. V lost 3 bases and J lost 3, with 20 bases in between.

J is TRBJ2-7 and V is TRBV20-1; 7 bases agree with TRBD1. V lost 6 bases and J lost 2; bases outside the gene matches: 7. The germline gives CDR1 DFQATT, CDR2 SNEGSKA (reference sequence). This CDR3 region has 13 residues. Written as DNA, the CDR3 is TGCAGTGCCCCGGACAGGACAGCCTACGAGCAGTACGTC. This encodes CSAPDRTAYEQYV.

This clonotype has a handful of counts. The chain carries TRBV6-4 and TRBJ1-1; D unclear. Deletions cut 0 bases from V and 5 bases from J, with 22 bases between. The CDR3 totals 18 residues. Germline values: CDR1 MRHNA, CDR2 SNTAGT. The CDR3 DNA follows: TGTGCCAGCAGTGACTCTGGACTAGCTCCGGGTATGTTAACTGAAGCTTTCTTT. Its translation: CASSDSGLAPGMLTEAFF.

In its sample, this clonotype was seen a few times. V usage is TRBV28 and J usage is TRBJ1-1; perhaps TRBD1 as D (5 bases). Trimming left V 2 bases short and J 5 bases short, with 18 bases between. From germline, CDR1 is MDHEN and CDR2 SYDVKM. The CDR3 has 16 residues. The CDR3 DNA reads as TGTGCCAGCAGTTTAATCCCTGGCAGGGTGGATACTGAAGCTTTCTTT. As protein: CASSLIPGRVDTEAFF.